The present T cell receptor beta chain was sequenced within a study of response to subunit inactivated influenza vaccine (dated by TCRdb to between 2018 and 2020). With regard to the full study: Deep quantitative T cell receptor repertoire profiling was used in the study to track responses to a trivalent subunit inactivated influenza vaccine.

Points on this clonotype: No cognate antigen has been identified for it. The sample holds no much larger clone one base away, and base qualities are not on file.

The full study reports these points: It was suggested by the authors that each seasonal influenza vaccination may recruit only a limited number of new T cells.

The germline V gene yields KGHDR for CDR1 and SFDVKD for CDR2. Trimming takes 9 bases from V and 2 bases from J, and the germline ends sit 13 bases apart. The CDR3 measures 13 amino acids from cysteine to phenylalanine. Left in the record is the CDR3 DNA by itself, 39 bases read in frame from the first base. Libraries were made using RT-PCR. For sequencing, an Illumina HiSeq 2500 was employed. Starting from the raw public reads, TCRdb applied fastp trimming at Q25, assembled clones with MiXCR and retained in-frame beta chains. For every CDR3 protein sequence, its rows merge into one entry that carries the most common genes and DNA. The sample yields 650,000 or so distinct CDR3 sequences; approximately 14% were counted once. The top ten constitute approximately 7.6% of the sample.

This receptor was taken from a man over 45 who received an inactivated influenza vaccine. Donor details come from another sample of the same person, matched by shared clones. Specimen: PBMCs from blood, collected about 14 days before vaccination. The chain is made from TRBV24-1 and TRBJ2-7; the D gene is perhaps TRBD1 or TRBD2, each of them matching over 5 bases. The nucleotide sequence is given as TGTGCCACCGGGACGGACACAACCTACGAGCAGTACTTC. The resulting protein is CATGTDTTYEQYF.